These 20 T cell receptor beta chains were all obtained from the same sample, sequenced in a study of cytomegalovirus exposure and HLA in healthy donors. 13 Jbeta primers and 60 Vbeta primers were used for the PCR. TCRdb keeps only in-frame clones here, not all; method: immunoSEQ multiplex PCR. The sample has approximately 130,000 clones; 65% to 80% are singletons. The sequencing sample was made of PBMCs. Receptor source: a man aged 30 to 45 in good health and CMV-seronegative.

CDR3 bases: TGTGCCAGCAGCTTGACAGGTCATCAGCCCCAGCATTTT. It yields the protein CASSLTGHQPQHF. This sequence joins TRBV5-5 and TRBJ1-5; TRBD1 is a possible D gene (5 bases). The CDR3 is 13 amino acids. Trimming pared 1 base from V and 5 bases from J, leaving 7 bases between. Germline V gene data show CDR1 as SGHKS and CDR2 as YYEKEE (reference sequence).

This rearrangement joins TRBV20-1 to TRBJ2-1; D possibly corresponds to TRBD2 (6 bases). The CDR3 covers 11 residues. The germline CDR1 and CDR2 sequences are DFQATT and SNEGSKA (reference sequence). V lost 1 base, J lost 12 bases, and 10 bases lay in between. CDR3 region: CSARVRRGQFF. The CDR3, as DNA: TGCAGTGCTAGAGTTAGGAGGGGGCAGTTCTTC.

This chain connects TRBV15 to TRBJ2-1; D gene ambiguous. Deletions cut 1 base from V and 6 bases from J, with 4 bases between. CDR1 is LNHNV, CDR2 YYDKDF, per germline (reference sequence). The CDR3 is 12 residues long. In DNA, the CDR3 is TGTGCCACCAGCAGAGCCCGCAATGAGCAGTTCTTC. Amino acids: CATSRARNEQFF. Combining the CDR3 with reference TRBV15 and TRBJ2-1 gives the whole variable domain DAMVIQNPRYQVTQFGKPVTLSCSQTLNHNVMYWYQQKSSQAPKLLFHYYDKDFNNEADTPDNFQSRRPNTSFCFLDIRSPGLGDTAMYLCATSRARNEQFFGPGTRLTVL.

This clone turned up a few times. The chain joins TRBV29-1 to TRBJ1-5; TRBD1 might be the D (5 bases). The CDR3 runs 13 residues. Germline V gene lookup returns CDR1 SQVTM and CDR2 ANQGSEA. Trimming took off 7 bases at V and 3 bases at J, with 13 bases between the two ends. The CDR3 region has the DNA TGCAGCGCCGCGGGGACGGACAATCAGCCCCAGCATTTT. Translated, it gives CSAAGTDNQPQHF.

This clone was observed many times. The genes are TRBV28 and TRBJ2-3; 11 nucleotides align to TRBD1. There are 15 residues in the CDR3. Trimming at V came to 5 bases and at J to 1 base, leaving 2 bases not matched to a gene. In germline, CDR1 is MDHEN, CDR2 SYDVKM. CDR3 in DNA: TGTGCCAGCAGTGCGGGACAGGGGGGCACAGATACGCAGTATTTT. This encodes CASSAGQGGTDTQYF.

The chain joins TRBV15 to TRBJ2-7; 11 bases are shared with TRBD2. The CDR3 covers 17 residues. Germline V gene data show CDR1 as LNHNV and CDR2 as YYDKDF (reference sequence). The trim removed 1 base at V and 2 bases at J, leaving 7 bases unmatched. The CDR3 DNA sequence: TGTGCCACCAGCAGAGTCCCGGGGACTAGCGGCACCTACGAGCAGTACTTC. Encoded protein: CATSRVPGTSGTYEQYF.

This clone showed up just once. The chain employs TRBV11-2 and TRBJ2-2; 7 positions match TRBD2. The CDR3 extends over 16 amino acids. Germline-derived CDR1 and CDR2 are SGHAT and FQNNGV. Losses at the gene ends were 4 bases for V and 1 base for J; bases not matched to a gene: 6. The DNA of the CDR3 is TGTGCCAGCAGCTCCGTCAGGACTAGGAACACCGGGGAGCTGTTTTTT. This translates into CASSSVRTRNTGELFF.

The rearrangement joins TRBV28 to TRBJ1-5, with D hard to call. Germline V gene lookup returns CDR1 MDHEN and CDR2 SYDVKM. The CDR3 covers 13 residues. V was clipped by 6 bases and J by 9 bases, with 15 bases between them. The CDR3 region is CASSGRRSSPQHF. The CDR3 DNA reads as TGTGCCAGCAGCGGCAGGCGTTCGTCGCCCCAGCATTTT.

V is TRBV4-3 and J is TRBJ2-1; 8 positions match TRBD1. Losses at the gene ends were 1 base for V and 8 bases for J; bases not matched to a gene: 10. Germline V gene sequence: CDR1 LGHNA, CDR2 YSLEER. The CDR3 has 16 residues. CDR3 sequence reads: CASSQGRTGWKDEQFF. DNA of the CDR3: TGCGCCAGCAGCCAAGGGCGGACAGGGTGGAAGGATGAGCAGTTCTTC.

V usage is TRBV30 and J usage is TRBJ2-3, with D perhaps TRBD1 (6 bases). CDR1 and CDR2 from the germline V gene are GTSNPN and SVGIG (reference sequence). The CDR3 contains 14 residues. CDR3 residues: CAFYTGSPKDTQYF. The CDR3 nucleotides read TGTGCTTTTTACACAGGGTCTCCGAAGGATACGCAGTATTTT.

The V and J genes are TRBV15 and TRBJ2-3; 11 bases match TRBD2. Germline values: CDR1 LNHNV, CDR2 YYDKDF (reference sequence). The CDR3 totals 17 residues. V shed 6 bases and J 11 bases; nucleotides not matched to a gene: 19. For the CDR3, the DNA is TGTGCCACCAGTCCACGGAGGGTAGCGGGAGGGAGAGATGGGCAGTATTTT. Amino acids: CATSPRRVAGGRDGQYF.

The CDR3 reads CASRPEDSFSNQPQHF. In DNA, the CDR3 is TGTGCCAGCAGACCCGAGGACAGTTTCAGCAATCAGCCCCAGCATTTT. The chain uses TRBV28 and TRBJ1-5, with D possibly TRBD1 on 6 matching bases. The CDR3 runs to 16 residues. The germline V gene encodes CDR1 MDHEN and CDR2 SYDVKM. V lost 6 bases and J lost 1, with 16 bases in between.

V and J are TRBV28 and TRBJ2-1, with 7 bases that match TRBD2. This CDR3 spans 16 amino acids. Germline assignment: CDR1 MDHEN and CDR2 SYDVKM. With V trimmed by 6 bases and J by 8 bases, 16 bases remained unmatched. The CDR3 region is CASSLGRWMGGHEQFF. The CDR3 DNA follows: TGTGCCAGCAGCCTCGGGCGTTGGATGGGAGGGCATGAGCAGTTCTTC.

The chain couples TRBV6-1 to TRBJ1-3; TRBD1 matches 7 bases. Germline V lookup: CDR1 MNHNS, CDR2 SASEGT. The CDR3 totals 13 residues. The J segment lost 7 bases and the V segment lost 8 bases, leaving 8 bases of the junction unmatched. The CDR3 DNA reads as TGTGCCAGCGGACAGGCCTTGGGGAACACCATATATTTT. The encoded protein is CASGQALGNTIYF.

The chain combines TRBV7-2 with TRBJ1-1, with D perhaps matching TRBD1 (6 bases). The CDR3 spans 14 residues. Germline lookup yields CDR1 SGHTA and CDR2 FQGNSA. V was cut by 3 bases and J by 4 bases, with 12 bases left in between. The CDR3 here is CASSFRGLGTEAFF. The CDR3 coding sequence is TGTGCCAGCAGCTTCAGGGGTTTGGGCACTGAAGCTTTCTTT.

In this sample, this clone turned up once. The rearrangement uses TRBV19 and TRBJ1-3, with D possibly matching TRBD1 (6 bases). CDR3 size: 15 residues. Germline lookup yields CDR1 LNHDA and CDR2 SQIVND (reference sequence). Trimming removed 5 bases at V and 2 bases at J, with 13 bases between. In DNA form, the CDR3 reads TGTGCCAGTAGTGTCTCCGGGACACCTGGAAACACCATATATTTT. Its protein product is CASSVSGTPGNTIYF.

This clone was seen a handful of times. This chain joins TRBV5-4 and TRBJ2-1; 9 nucleotides align to TRBD2. The germline V gene has CDR1 SGHNT and CDR2 YYREEE (reference sequence). The CDR3 sequence is 15 residues long. The trim removed 0 bases at V and 7 bases at J, leaving 5 bases unmatched. The CDR3 region has the DNA TGTGCCAGCAGCTTGGGGCGGGGGGGATCGAATGAGCAGTTCTTC. Translating it yields CASSLGRGGSNEQFF.

The chain recombines TRBV18 with TRBJ2-2; D not certain. The CDR3 length is 15 residues. CDR1 and CDR2 from the germline V gene are KGHSH and LQKENI. V lost 3 bases and J lost 3, with 11 bases in between. CDR3 bases: TGTGCCAGCTCACCCCCAGCTAGTTACACCGGGGAGCTGTTTTTT. Protein: CASSPPASYTGELFF.

The V gene is TRBV19, the J gene TRBJ2-2; 7 bases map to TRBD1. Germline CDR1 reads LNHDA; CDR2 reads SQIVND (reference sequence). V was clipped by 8 bases and J by 0 bases; unmatched bases: 3. The CDR3 has 14 amino acids. CDR3 in DNA: TGTGCCAGTTCACAGGGGCCGAACACCGGGGAGCTGTTTTTT. Encoded protein: CASSQGPNTGELFF.

The chain uses TRBV5-1 and TRBJ1-1, with no clear D. Germline loops: CDR1 SGHRS, CDR2 YFSETQ. CDR3 length: 15 residues. V shed 0 bases and J shed 1 base, with 10 bases lying between them. The CDR3 sequence is CASSLEAGWNTEAFF. CDR3 DNA: TGCGCCAGCAGCTTGGAGGCAGGTTGGAACACTGAAGCTTTCTTT.